This entry describes one T cell receptor beta chain. It was by 5' RACE with UMI labels that the TRB cDNA libraries were prepared. From its re-call of the 5' RACE reads, TCRdb lists each CDR3 protein once, without DNA. The sample's table shows 65,000 to 75,000 distinct CDR3 sequences. CDR3 length: 14 amino acids. Germline values: CDR1 SEHNR, CDR2 FQNEAQ (reference sequence). The data belong to a study of CXCR3-negative and CXCR3-positive naive CD8 T cells. At the level of the study: Every library held about 1.5 +/- 0.3 million TRB reads, and the total came to approximately 140 million.

The material sequenced was naive CXCR3- CD8+ T cells from blood. As to subset: CD45RO-CCR7+CD27+CD95- naive CD8+ T cells lacking CXCR3 (TNR3-). The rearrangement joins TRBV7-9 to TRBJ1-4. The TCR sequence derives from a human donor in good health. Some clones in this sample may be carry-over from other donors' samples. The CDR3 spells CASSPIRESEKLFF. The variable domain in full, with the rest retrieved from reference TRBV7-9 and TRBJ1-4, is DTGVSQNPRHKITKRGQNVTFRCDPISEHNRLYWYRQTLGQGPEFLTYFQNEAQLEKSRLLSDRFSAERPKGSFSTLEIQRTEQGDSAMYLCASSPIRESEKLFFGSGTQLSVL.